The 14 T cell receptor beta chains presented below share a single source sample, sequenced in a study of long-term antiretroviral therapy in people with HIV. It was version v3.0 of the immunoSEQ assay that was run at survey level. Generated by immunoSEQ multiplex PCR, the TCRdb table keeps only in-frame clones and is missing some. This repertoire shows about 33,000 clones, 65% to 80% found once; its top ten account for about 7%. The sequenced sample was unsorted PBMCs, obtained 2 years after starting antiretroviral therapy. The receptors were sampled from a woman aged 50 to 60 with HIV.

This clone has a handful of counts. This rearrangement joins TRBV7-3 to TRBJ1-1; D is undetermined. Germline V gene sequence: CDR1 SGHTA, CDR2 FQGTGA. Between the trimmed V and J ends, which lost 5 bases and 4 bases, there was a span of 14 bases. The CDR3 is made up of 14 amino acids. The CDR3 reads CASSLWSKGTEAFF. CDR3 DNA sequence: TGTGCCAGCAGCCTATGGTCGAAAGGCACTGAAGCTTTCTTT.

Here the CDR3 DNA reads TGTGCCTGGAGTGGGGGCTCTGGGGCCAACGTCCTGACTTTC. It specifies CAWSGGSGANVLTF. V usage is TRBV30 and J usage is TRBJ2-6; no firm D call. Germline V CDR1 and CDR2: GTSNPN, SVGIG (reference sequence). V lost 1 base, J lost 0 bases, and 4 bases lay in between. The CDR3 is 14 amino acids.

The CDR3 DNA sequence: TGCAGTGCTGACTATGGCTACACCTTC. Encoded protein: CSADYGYTF. The V gene is TRBV20-1, the J gene TRBJ1-2; D gene uncertain. In germline, CDR1 is DFQATT, CDR2 SNEGSKA (reference sequence). This CDR3 comprises 9 residues. V lost 5 bases and J 3 bases, leaving 1 base between the germline ends.

The chain is built from TRBV5-1 and TRBJ1-1; TRBD1 matches at 7 bases. Germline-derived CDR1 and CDR2 are SGHRS and YFSETQ. V lost 3 bases and J lost 1; bases outside the gene matches: 9. The CDR3 has 16 residues. In DNA, the CDR3 is TGCGCCAGCAGCTGGGACCCAGACAGGGCGAACACTGAAGCTTTCTTT. Its translation: CASSWDPDRANTEAFF.

V usage is TRBV18 and J usage is TRBJ1-1; TRBD1 agrees at 12 bases. Germline CDR1 reads KGHSH; CDR2 reads LQKENI. The CDR3 contains 20 residues. With V trimmed by 3 bases and J by 1 base, 15 bases remained unmatched. CDR3 sequence: CASSPLSGQGAGRGNTEAFF. CDR3 in DNA: TGTGCCAGCTCACCGCTCTCGGGACAGGGGGCCGGGCGGGGGAACACTGAAGCTTTCTTT.

The rearrangement links TRBV18 to TRBJ2-7; possible D gene TRBD1, 6 bases. CDR3 length: 13 residues. The V gene lost 10 bases and the J gene lost 5 bases, with 18 bases spanning the gap. From germline, CDR1 is KGHSH and CDR2 LQKENI. The CDR3 loop is CATTDRPDDEQYF. CDR3 nucleotide sequence: TGTGCCACCACAGACAGGCCAGACGACGAGCAGTACTTC.

This chain uses TRBV19 with TRBJ2-3; D is unresolved. CDR3 length equals 13 residues. Trimming took 5 bases from V and 0 from J, leaving 6 bases between them. Germline V gene sequence: CDR1 LNHDA, CDR2 SQIVND (reference sequence). CDR3 protein: CASSLVSTDTQYF. In nucleotides, the CDR3 is TGTGCCAGTAGTTTGGTAAGCACAGATACGCAGTATTTT. Based on the CDR3 plus reference TRBV19 and TRBJ2-3, the full variable domain is DGGITQSPKYLFRKEGQNVTLSCEQNLNHDAMYWYRQDPGQGLRLIYYSQIVNDFQKGDIAEGYSVSREKKESFPLTVTSAQKNPTAFYLCASSLVSTDTQYFGPGTRLTVL.

The chain couples TRBV9 to TRBJ2-2, with 10 bases identical to TRBD2. With V trimmed by 3 bases and J by 1 base, 12 bases remained unmatched. CDR3 length equals 19 residues. Germline V gene sequence: CDR1 SGDLS, CDR2 YYNGEE. Here the CDR3 reads CASSGNLRGTSENTGELFF. Here the CDR3 DNA reads TGTGCCAGCAGCGGTAACCTGAGGGGGACTAGCGAGAACACCGGGGAGCTGTTTTTT. The full variable domain, completed using reference TRBV9 and TRBJ2-2, is DSGVTQTPKHLITATGQRVTLRCSPRSGDLSVYWYQQSLDQGLQFLIQYYNGEERAKGNILERFSAQQFPDLHSELNLSSLELGDSALYFCASSGNLRGTSENTGELFFGEGSRLTVL.

The gene calls are TRBV5-1 and TRBJ1-4; no clear D gene. Germline CDR1 and CDR2: SGHRS and YFSETQ. The germline V and J ends were trimmed by 1 base and 4 bases, with 8 bases remaining between them. The CDR3 spans 14 residues. In DNA form, the CDR3 reads TGCGCCAGCAGCTTGCGGGGTGTTAATGAAAAACTGTTTTTT. Residues: CASSLRGVNEKLFF.

In nucleotides, the CDR3 is TGTGCCAGCTCACAAGGGACAGATGGAAACACCATATATTTT. Translation gives CASSQGTDGNTIYF. V and J are TRBV18 and TRBJ1-3, with 7 nucleotides matching TRBD1. This CDR3 region has 14 residues. V was pared by 4 bases and J by 3 bases, with 3 bases of the junction left unmatched. Germline lookup yields CDR1 KGHSH and CDR2 LQKENI.

This clone showed up just a few times. The CDR3 region has the DNA TGCGCCAGCAGTCCGATTGAAGGGGCTGAGCAGTACTTC. Protein product: CASSPIEGAEQYF. V and J are TRBV10-1 and TRBJ2-7; D may be TRBD1 (5 bases). CDR1 and CDR2 (germline): WNHNN, SYGVQD (reference sequence). With 5 bases removed from V and 7 bases from J, the gap between germline ends came to 15 bases. The CDR3 has 13 residues.

The chain couples TRBV9 to TRBJ2-2; 7 bases are shared with TRBD1. Germline V CDR1 and CDR2: SGDLS, YYNGEE. The length of the CDR3 is 18 residues. The trim removed 0 bases at V and 2 bases at J, leaving 10 bases unmatched. CDR3 protein: CASSVGKGAKINTGELFF. CDR3 DNA: TGTGCCAGCAGCGTAGGCAAGGGGGCTAAAATTAACACCGGGGAGCTGTTTTTT.

This clone was picked up one time. This sequence joins TRBV5-1 and TRBJ2-2, with D possibly matching TRBD2 (5 bases). The CDR3 length is 16 residues. Trimming stripped 0 bases from V and 1 base from J, with 10 bases between. CDR1 and CDR2 (germline): SGHRS, YFSETQ. CDR3 in DNA: TGCGCCAGCAGCTTGGCATCTGGAGGGAACACCGGGGAGCTGTTTTTT. Protein sequence: CASSLASGGNTGELFF.

The CDR3 nucleotides are TGTGCCACCAGATTAAACGAGGGCTTCCAAGAGACCCAGTACTTC. Translated: CATRLNEGFQETQYF. The V gene is TRBV15, the J gene TRBJ2-5; a weak D match, TRBD2 (5 bases). Germline loops: CDR1 LNHNV, CDR2 YYDKDF (reference sequence). V was pared by 6 bases and J by 1 base, with 15 bases between. CDR3 length: 15 amino acids.